Following are 23 T cell receptor beta chains from one sample sequenced in a study of shared clonotypes between healthy human individuals. Some clones are missing from TCRdb's copy, which holds only in-frame ones; the method was immunoSEQ multiplex PCR. There are some 510,000 clones in the sample; roughly 78% occur only once, and under 15% lies in the top ten. Sequenced sample: PBMCs. The receptors originated from a woman aged 40 to 50 in good health. Some clones in this sample may be carry-over from other donors' samples.

The rearrangement joins TRBV7-2 to TRBJ1-2; D remains ambiguous. V was clipped by 7 bases and J by 4 bases, with 10 bases between them. The CDR3 covers 12 residues. Germline V gene lookup returns CDR1 SGHTA and CDR2 FQGNSA. The CDR3 DNA reads as TGTGCCAGCACCCCTGGAAGCTATGGCTACACCTTC. This gives the protein CASTPGSYGYTF.

The chain recombines TRBV5-4 with TRBJ2-7, with unresolved D. The V gene's germline CDR1 is SGHNT and CDR2 YYREEE (reference sequence). The CDR3 length is 12 residues. Trimming pared 0 bases from V and 1 base from J, leaving 2 bases between. The CDR3 sequence is CASSLASYEQYF. The CDR3 DNA is TGTGCCAGCAGCTTGGCTTCCTACGAGCAGTACTTC.

The V and J genes are TRBV7-9 and TRBJ2-1, with D uncertain. V lost 1 base to trimming and J lost 12 bases, with 7 bases between them. The germline gives CDR1 SEHNR, CDR2 FQNEAQ (reference sequence). The CDR3 is made up of 11 amino acids. This chain's CDR3 is CASSLGPLQFF. Here the CDR3 DNA reads TGTGCCAGCAGCTTAGGGCCGCTGCAGTTCTTC. The variable domain in full, with the rest retrieved from reference TRBV7-9 and TRBJ2-1, is DTGVSQNPRHKITKRGQNVTFRCDPISEHNRLYWYRQTLGQGPEFLTYFQNEAQLEKSRLLSDRFSAERPKGSFSTLEIQRTEQGDSAMYLCASSLGPLQFFGPGTRLTVL.

The chain employs TRBV5-4 and TRBJ2-5; 7 bases map to TRBD1. Trimming cost V 4 bases and J 5 bases; bases outside gene matches: 5. From germline, CDR1 is SGHNT and CDR2 YYREEE (reference sequence). CDR3 length equals 13 residues. The CDR3 sequence is CASSRQGSETQYF. In DNA form, the CDR3 reads TGTGCCAGCAGCCGACAGGGATCGGAGACCCAGTACTTC.

CDR3 DNA sequence: TGTGCCAGCTCCCTGCGGGACAGCTCCTACGAGCAGTACTTC. Translating it yields CASSLRDSSYEQYF. The chain uses TRBV18 and TRBJ2-7; tentatively, D is TRBD1 (7 bases). This CDR3 has 14 amino acids. The germline V and J ends were trimmed by 6 bases and 0 bases, with 12 bases remaining between them. Germline loops: CDR1 KGHSH, CDR2 LQKENI.

The chain recombines TRBV19 with TRBJ2-7; 9 nucleotides agree with TRBD2. CDR3 length: 17 amino acids. The J segment lost 2 bases and the V segment lost 6 bases, leaving 14 bases of the junction unmatched. The germline CDR1 and CDR2 sequences are LNHDA and SQIVND (reference sequence). The CDR3 DNA is TGTGCCAGTAGCCCGCTCCATTTAGCTAGCGGGGCCTACGAGCAGTACTTC. As protein: CASSPLHLASGAYEQYF.

The chain recombines TRBV28 with TRBJ2-7; either TRBD1 or TRBD2 may supply D (5 bases each). The V end was cut by 7 bases, the J end by 1 base, with 17 bases between. Germline assignment: CDR1 MDHEN and CDR2 SYDVKM. CDR3 size: 15 residues. The CDR3 DNA reads TGTGCCAGCACCCAGGGACGCCGTGGGTCCTACGAGCAGTACTTC. Protein sequence: CASTQGRRGSYEQYF.

This chain uses TRBV28 with TRBJ2-5, with TRBD1 identical over 9 bases. This CDR3 is 13 amino acids long. Germline assignment: CDR1 MDHEN and CDR2 SYDVKM. With V trimmed by 7 bases and J by 5 bases, 5 bases remained unmatched. DNA for the CDR3: TGTGCCAGCAAAGACAGGGGGAGGGAGACCCAGTACTTC. Translated: CASKDRGRETQYF.

Concerning this clone: This CDR3 is also generated by other DNA sequences in the sample. V usage is TRBV18 and J usage is TRBJ1-1, with a possible D match to TRBD1 (5 bases). Germline assignment: CDR1 KGHSH and CDR2 LQKENI. Trimming took 4 bases from V and 4 from J, leaving 10 bases between them. The CDR3 sequence is 13 residues long. CDR3 in DNA: TGTGCCAGCTCACTGGGGGGGAGCACTGAAGCTTTCTTT. Amino acid sequence: CASSLGGSTEAFF.

This clone appeared a few times. The chain joins TRBV20-1 to TRBJ2-4; D remains unclear. Per the germline V gene, CDR1 is DFQATT and CDR2 is SNEGSKA (reference sequence). The CDR3 has 11 residues. The CDR3, as DNA: TGCAGCCCCCTAGCCAAAAACATTCAGTACTTC. Its protein product is CSPLAKNIQYF.

V usage is TRBV27 and J usage is TRBJ1-4, with a possible D match to TRBD1 (6 bases). This CDR3 has 16 residues. V shed 6 bases and J shed 0 bases, with 14 bases lying between them. Germline assignment: CDR1 MNHEY and CDR2 SMNVEV (reference sequence). The CDR3 sequence is CASSQGRAPTNEKLFF. The CDR3 bases are TGTGCCAGCAGCCAGGGGAGAGCTCCAACTAATGAAAAACTGTTTTTT.

The V gene is TRBV7-9, the J gene TRBJ2-2, with TRBD1 matching over 8 bases. The CDR3 contains 15 residues. With V trimmed by 5 bases and J by 4 bases, 6 bases remained unmatched. Germline lookup yields CDR1 SEHNR and CDR2 FQNEAQ (reference sequence). The chain's CDR3 is CASSAGRGLTGELFF. The CDR3 DNA sequence: TGTGCCAGCAGCGCAGGCAGGGGGCTCACCGGGGAGCTGTTTTTT.

The chain carries TRBV21-1 and TRBJ2-7; the table assigns TRBD2, which was not confirmed against the DNA. TRBV21-1 is listed as a pseudogene. CDR3 length equals 16 residues. CDR3 sequence reads: CASSKGEGTVPYEQYF. The CDR3 DNA reads TGTGCCAGCAGCAAAGGGGAGGGGACTGTACCGTACGAGCAGTACTTC.

The CDR3 DNA sequence: TGCGCCAGTAGACTACAGACCAATCAGCCCCAGCATTTT. It encodes CASRLQTNQPQHF. V usage is TRBV5-1 and J usage is TRBJ1-5; unclear D gene. Trimming shortened V by 8 bases and J by 3 bases, and 12 bases separated the two germline ends. Germline V lookup: CDR1 SGHRS, CDR2 YFSETQ. The length of the CDR3 is 13 residues.

This clone was recorded once. The chain carries TRBV7-6 and TRBJ2-1; weak D call: TRBD2 (5 bases). V lost 0 bases and J lost 7, with 7 bases in between. Germline lookup yields CDR1 SGHVS and CDR2 FNYEAQ. This CDR3 has 13 residues. This chain's CDR3 is CASSLARGNEQFF. CDR3 DNA sequence: TGTGCCAGCAGCTTAGCGCGAGGGAATGAGCAGTTCTTC.

J is TRBJ2-3 and V is TRBV6-5; TRBD2 is a possible D gene (5 bases). The CDR3 length is 14 residues. The germline gives CDR1 MNHEY, CDR2 SVGAGI. The V gene lost 6 bases and the J gene lost 2 bases, with 12 bases spanning the gap. In DNA form, the CDR3 reads TGTGCCAGCAGGACCCCCGGGGACACAGATACGCAGTATTTT. As protein: CASRTPGDTDTQYF.

The chain links TRBV7-2 to TRBJ2-3; D possibly corresponds to TRBD1 (5 bases). V lost 1 base, J lost 2 bases, and 10 bases lay in between. This CDR3 region has 15 residues. Germline CDR1 SGHTA, CDR2 FQGNSA. The CDR3 DNA is TGTGCCAGCAGCTTAGACAGGAGAGTCACAGATACGCAGTATTTT. This codes for CASSLDRRVTDTQYF.

V gene TRBV21-1 combines with J gene TRBJ1-1; the table's D call of TRBD1 was not tested on the DNA. TRBV21-1 is termed a pseudogene. The CDR3 has 15 residues. The CDR3 DNA is TGTGCCACGCAGGAGAGGAGGGGGCGGAACACTGAAGCTTTCTTT. Residues: CATQERRGRNTEAFF.

The chain is built from TRBV28 and TRBJ1-4; a weak D match, TRBD1 (6 bases). V lost 7 bases to trimming and J lost 4 bases, with 16 bases between them. Germline CDR1 is MDHEN and CDR2 is SYDVKM. The CDR3 totals 15 residues. CDR3 in amino acids: CASTSPGQFNEKLFF. Written as DNA, the CDR3 is TGTGCCAGCACCTCCCCTGGACAGTTTAATGAAAAACTGTTTTTT.

The gene calls are TRBV11-2 and TRBJ2-5, with 11 bases identical to TRBD1. The CDR3 has 15 residues. Per germline, CDR1 SGHAT and CDR2 FQNNGV. Trimming at V came to 5 bases and at J to 1 base, leaving 3 bases not matched to a gene. In nucleotides, the CDR3 is TGTGCCAGCAGCCGGACAGGGGGCTTCCAAGAGACCCAGTACTTC. Its protein is CASSRTGGFQETQYF.

The rearrangement joins TRBV5-1 to TRBJ1-1; D is possibly TRBD1 (6 bases). Trimming took 4 bases from V and 1 from J, leaving 20 bases between them. Germline V lookup: CDR1 SGHRS, CDR2 YFSETQ. The CDR3 runs 17 residues. CDR3 region: CASSPDRQRGRNTEAFF. DNA for the CDR3: TGCGCCAGCAGCCCGGACAGACAACGGGGCCGGAACACTGAAGCTTTCTTT. Looking up the rest from reference TRBV5-1 and TRBJ1-1 gives the full variable domain: KAGVTQTPRYLIKTRGQQVTLSCSPISGHRSVSWYQQTPGQGLQFLFEYFSETQRNKGNFPGRFSGRQFSNSRSEMNVSTLELGDSALYLCASSPDRQRGRNTEAFFGQGTRLTVV.

The chain is built from TRBV19 and TRBJ2-4, with D tentatively TRBD1 (5 bases). Germline V gene data show CDR1 as LNHDA and CDR2 as SQIVND (reference sequence). V was cut by 6 bases and J by 0 bases, with 15 bases left in between. The CDR3 is made up of 16 amino acids. The CDR3 sequence is CASSNDRLLAKNIQYF. CDR3 DNA sequence: TGTGCCAGTAGCAATGACAGACTCCTAGCCAAAAACATTCAGTACTTC. Full variable domain (missing parts from reference TRBV19 and TRBJ2-4): DGGITQSPKYLFRKEGQNVTLSCEQNLNHDAMYWYRQDPGQGLRLIYYSQIVNDFQKGDIAEGYSVSREKKESFPLTVTSAQKNPTAFYLCASSNDRLLAKNIQYFGAGTRLSVL.

The V call is TRBV5-6, the J call TRBJ2-7, with 9 bases aligning to TRBD1. Unmatched junction bases numbered 14, after V lost 0 bases and J lost 4 bases. CDR3 length: 18 amino acids. Germline CDR1 and CDR2: SGHDT and YYEEEE. CDR3 residues: CASSLAPWTTGGLYEQYF. CDR3 in DNA: TGTGCCAGCAGCTTGGCCCCATGGACCACAGGGGGCTTGTACGAGCAGTACTTC.